These 21 T cell receptor beta chains originate from one sample sequenced in a study of blood T cell repertoires in COVID-19. Clones were sequenced by immunoSEQ multiplex PCR, and TCRdb holds only the in-frame ones, with some missing. The sample consists of about 120,000 clones, approximately 71% of them appearing once. Sequenced input: peripheral blood. These receptors were obtained from a human donor in a cohort sampled during active COVID-19.

The chain joins TRBV30 to TRBJ1-3, with D possibly matching TRBD1 (6 bases). Germline V gene lookup returns CDR1 GTSNPN and CDR2 SVGIG (reference sequence). Trimming took off 4 bases at V and 1 base at J, with 14 bases between the two ends. CDR3 length equals 15 residues. The DNA of the CDR3 is TGTGCCTGGACAGGGGACCCTCGTTCTGGAAACACCATATATTTT. Its translation: CAWTGDPRSGNTIYF.

The V call is TRBV7-2, the J call TRBJ2-7; TRBD1 matches at 8 bases. With V trimmed by 7 bases and J by 5 bases, 13 bases remained unmatched. This CDR3 spans 15 amino acids. The germline gives CDR1 SGHTA, CDR2 FQGNSA. CDR3 region: CASTRWGRGRDEQYF. The CDR3 bases are TGTGCCAGCACCCGTTGGGGCAGGGGGCGAGACGAGCAGTACTTC.

The chain joins TRBV27 to TRBJ2-7; 9 nucleotides align to TRBD1. This CDR3 has 15 residues. With 2 bases clipped from V and 5 bases from J, the junction kept 7 bases outside the gene matches. CDR1 MNHEY and CDR2 SMNVEV come from the germline V gene (reference sequence). The CDR3 here is CASSLGGTGKDEQYF. The CDR3, as DNA: TGTGCCAGCAGTTTAGGCGGGACAGGGAAAGACGAGCAGTACTTC.

The chain carries TRBV5-1 and TRBJ2-6; 12 bases fit TRBD1. Trimming at V came to 3 bases and at J to 3 bases, leaving 7 bases not matched to a gene. The CDR3 extends over 18 amino acids. The germline V gene encodes CDR1 SGHRS and CDR2 YFSETQ. The CDR3 reads CASSYPGQGANGANVLTF. CDR3 sequence (DNA): TGCGCCAGCAGCTACCCGGGACAGGGGGCGAATGGGGCCAACGTCCTGACTTTC.

The chain has TRBV12-3 or TRBV12-4 and TRBJ2-7, with a weak D call TRBD1 (6 bases). The CDR3 runs to 12 residues. V was trimmed by 6 bases and J by 7 bases, leaving 13 bases between them. In DNA, the CDR3 is TGTGCCAGCAGCGCTCCAGGGGAGGAGCAGTACTTC. Residues: CASSAPGEEQYF.

This chain joins TRBV5-6 and TRBJ2-7; D is ambiguous. Trimming removed 0 bases from V and 4 bases from J, with 23 bases in between. The V gene's germline CDR1 is SGHDT and CDR2 YYEEEE. The CDR3 consists of 18 residues. The CDR3 DNA sequence: TGTGCCAGCAGCTTGGCCTTGGTAGAAATAAACGCTAGGTACGAGCAGTACTTC. As protein: CASSLALVEINARYEQYF.

The V call is TRBV5-8, the J call TRBJ1-1; TRBD1 aligns across 7 bases. Germline V CDR1 and CDR2: SGHTS, YDEGEE. This CDR3 contains 17 residues. V trimming: 4 bases; J trimming: 0 bases; junction bases outside the gene matches: 12. CDR3 in DNA: TGTGCCAGCAGCGCCAGACAGGGAATGAGCATGAACACTGAAGCTTTCTTT. It codes for CASSARQGMSMNTEAFF.

The chain employs TRBV9 and TRBJ2-7, with 8 bases matching TRBD1. Germline V gene lookup returns CDR1 SGDLS and CDR2 YYNGEE. The CDR3 is 15 amino acids. The J segment lost 2 bases and the V segment lost 0 bases, leaving 4 bases of the junction unmatched. The CDR3 sequence: CASSVGAGGAYEQYF. As DNA, the CDR3 is TGTGCCAGCAGCGTAGGGGCAGGGGGCGCCTACGAGCAGTACTTC.

V gene TRBV5-1 combines with J gene TRBJ1-1; D might be TRBD1 (6 bases). CDR1 is SGHRS and CDR2 is YFSETQ in the germline V gene. V lost 4 bases to trimming and J lost 8 bases, with 15 bases between them. The CDR3 consists of 13 residues. The CDR3 DNA is TGCGCCAGCAGCAGGTACGGGACAACCGAAGCTTTCTTT. Translated, it gives CASSRYGTTEAFF.

The V and J genes are TRBV5-1 and TRBJ1-3; D gene ambiguous. The germline CDR1 and CDR2 sequences are SGHRS and YFSETQ. The CDR3 extends over 16 amino acids. With 0 bases removed from V and 1 base from J, the gap between germline ends came to 11 bases. The CDR3 reads CASSLEAGRSGNTIYF. The CDR3 DNA is TGCGCCAGCAGCTTGGAGGCGGGGAGATCTGGAAACACCATATATTTT.

The chain recombines TRBV19 with TRBJ1-1; D remains unclear. V gave up 7 bases and J gave up 1 base, with 13 bases separating them. Per the germline V gene, CDR1 is LNHDA and CDR2 is SQIVND (reference sequence). CDR3 length equals 14 residues. The CDR3, as DNA: TGTGCCAGTACCACTCTAGAACCGAACACTGAAGCTTTCTTT. Protein sequence: CASTTLEPNTEAFF.

Only one count was recorded for this clone. The chain uses TRBV7-9 and TRBJ2-7; D gene uncertain. The CDR3 has 12 residues. Trimming stripped 4 bases from V and 3 bases from J, with 7 bases between. The germline CDR1 and CDR2 sequences are SEHNR and FQNEAQ (reference sequence). As DNA, the CDR3 is TGTGCCAGCAGCTCCCCCGGCTACGAGCAGTACTTC. Its protein product is CASSSPGYEQYF.

The chain is built from TRBV2 and TRBJ2-7, with D perhaps TRBD2 (5 bases). Germline V gene sequence: CDR1 SNHLY, CDR2 FYNNEI. CDR3 length: 15 residues. The V end was cut by 3 bases, the J end by 3 bases, with 15 bases between. The CDR3 sequence is CASSEMPGEIYEQYF. CDR3 nucleotides: TGTGCCAGCAGTGAGATGCCCGGGGAAATCTACGAGCAGTACTTC.

The rearrangement uses TRBV11-2 and TRBJ2-7; 10 bases line up with TRBD1. The V gene's germline CDR1 is SGHAT and CDR2 FQNNGV. Losses at the gene ends were 1 base for V and 9 bases for J; bases not matched to a gene: 9. This CDR3 is built from 15 residues. The CDR3 protein is CASSLAATGGATQYF. The CDR3 DNA is TGTGCCAGCAGCTTAGCTGCGACAGGGGGCGCGACGCAGTACTTC. Using reference TRBV11-2 and TRBJ2-7 for the parts outside the CDR3, the full variable domain is EAGVAQSPRYKIIEKRQSVAFWCNPISGHATLYWYQQILGQGPKLLIQFQNNGVVDDSQLPKDRFSAERLKGVDSTLKIQPAKLEDSAVYLCASSLAATGGATQYFGPGTRLTVT.

J is TRBJ1-1 and V is TRBV6-5; D not certain. CDR1 is MNHEY, CDR2 SVGAGI, per germline. The CDR3 consists of 12 residues. V shed 4 bases and J shed 4 bases, with 7 bases lying between them. Written as DNA, the CDR3 is TGTGCCAGCAGTTTGGCAGGCACTGAAGCTTTCTTT. Protein product: CASSLAGTEAFF.

This clone appeared a few times. The V call is TRBV5-4, the J call TRBJ2-7; 10 bases are a match to TRBD2. CDR3 length equals 16 residues. The V and J ends lost 4 bases and 7 bases, in that order; junction bases with no gene match: 14. Looked up from germline, CDR1 is SGHNT and CDR2 is YYREEE (reference sequence). The CDR3 DNA follows: TGTGCCAGCAGCCCAAGAAGACTAGCGGGCCTGGAAGAGCAGTACTTC. Translation gives CASSPRRLAGLEEQYF.

The chain couples TRBV7-8 to TRBJ2-7, with a tentative D call TRBD2 (6 bases). Germline values: CDR1 SGHVS, CDR2 FQNEAQ. The CDR3 runs to 13 residues. Trimming cost V 1 base and J 5 bases, with 9 bases left between them. CDR3 nucleotide sequence: TGTGCCAGCAGCTTAGGGTGGGGGGACGAGCAGTACTTC. Translating gives CASSLGWGDEQYF.

The rearrangement uses TRBV30 and TRBJ1-3; no clear D gene. From germline, CDR1 is GTSNPN and CDR2 SVGIG (reference sequence). V was trimmed by 0 bases and J by 0 bases, leaving 6 bases between them. This CDR3 region has 14 residues. The CDR3 here is CAWSVTVSGNTIYF. CDR3 in DNA: TGTGCCTGGAGTGTAACGGTCTCTGGAAACACCATATATTTT.

This rearrangement joins TRBV3-1 (or the pseudogene TRBV3-2) to TRBJ1-6; maybe TRBD1 (6 bases). Germline V gives CDR1 LGHDT, CDR2 YNNKEL (reference sequence). The V end lost 4 bases, the J end lost 6 bases, and 13 bases lay between the germline ends. The CDR3 sequence is 15 residues long. DNA for the CDR3: TGTGCCAGCAGCCCCTCAGGGGATGGTAATTCACCCCTCCACTTT. Its translation is CASSPSGDGNSPLHF.

The rearrangement links TRBV7-9 to TRBJ2-6; D unresolved. The CDR3 is 15 residues long. Germline lookup yields CDR1 SEHNR and CDR2 FQNEAQ (reference sequence). Trimming pared 5 bases from V and 0 bases from J, leaving 8 bases between. The CDR3 spells CASSPQSSGANVLTF. DNA of the CDR3: TGTGCCAGCAGCCCACAGAGCTCTGGGGCCAACGTCCTGACTTTC.

This chain uses TRBV20-1 with TRBJ2-1; 9 positions agree with TRBD2. V lost 3 bases and J lost 7; bases outside the gene matches: 7. CDR3 length: 14 amino acids. The germline gives CDR1 DFQATT, CDR2 SNEGSKA (reference sequence). CDR3 sequence reads: CSASSGRSGNEQFF. CDR3 DNA sequence: TGCAGTGCTAGTAGCGGGAGAAGTGGGAATGAGCAGTTCTTC.